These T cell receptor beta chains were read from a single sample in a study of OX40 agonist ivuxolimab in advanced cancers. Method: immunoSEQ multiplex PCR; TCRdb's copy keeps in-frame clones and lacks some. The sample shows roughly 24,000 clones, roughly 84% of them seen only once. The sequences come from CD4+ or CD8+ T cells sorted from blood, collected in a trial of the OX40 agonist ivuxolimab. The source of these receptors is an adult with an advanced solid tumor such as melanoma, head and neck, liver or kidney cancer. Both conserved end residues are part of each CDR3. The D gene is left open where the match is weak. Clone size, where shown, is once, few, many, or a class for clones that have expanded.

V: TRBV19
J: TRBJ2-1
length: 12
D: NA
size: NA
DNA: TGTGCCACCGCGGACAGAAACAATGAGCAGTTCTTC
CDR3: CATADRNNEQFF

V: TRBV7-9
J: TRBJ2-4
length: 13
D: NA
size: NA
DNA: TGTGCCAGCAGCCCGACTAGTGCAGACATTCAGTACTTC
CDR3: CASSPTSADIQYF

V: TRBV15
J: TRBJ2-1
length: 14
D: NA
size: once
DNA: TGTGCCACCAGCAGCAGGGCTGGTTACAATGAGCAGTTCTTC
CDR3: CATSSRAGYNEQFF

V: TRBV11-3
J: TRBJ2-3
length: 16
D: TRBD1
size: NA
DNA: TGTGCCAGCAGCTCGGGACTGGGACAGGGAGGAGATACGCAGTATTTT
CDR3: CASSSGLGQGGDTQYF

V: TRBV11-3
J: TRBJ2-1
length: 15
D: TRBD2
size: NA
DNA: TGTGCCAGCAGCCATCCCTACCGGGAGGGTGGTGAGCAGTTCTTC
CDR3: CASSHPYREGGEQFF

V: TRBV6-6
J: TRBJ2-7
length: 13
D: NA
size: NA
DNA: TGTGCCAGCAGCGCCTATAAGGGGTCCGAGCAGTACTTC
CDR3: CASSAYKGSEQYF

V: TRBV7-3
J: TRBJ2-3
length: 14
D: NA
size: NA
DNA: TGTGCCAGCAGCTTATACGGGAATACAGATACGCAGTATTTT
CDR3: CASSLYGNTDTQYF

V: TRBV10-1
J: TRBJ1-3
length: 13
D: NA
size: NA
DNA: TGCGCCAGCAGTAAGGCCACTGGAAACACCATATATTTT
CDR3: CASSKATGNTIYF

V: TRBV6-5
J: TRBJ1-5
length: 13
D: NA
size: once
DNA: TGTGCCAGCCGCGGGTATAGCAATCAGCCCCAGCATTTT
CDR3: CASRGYSNQPQHF

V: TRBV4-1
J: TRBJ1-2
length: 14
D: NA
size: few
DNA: TGCGCCAGCAGCGGACAGCGGGGCAGCTATGGCTACACCTTC
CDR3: CASSGQRGSYGYTF

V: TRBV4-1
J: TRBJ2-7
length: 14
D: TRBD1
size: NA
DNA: TGCGCCAGCAGCCAAGGACAGGGGGTCTACGAGCAGTACTTC
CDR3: CASSQGQGVYEQYF

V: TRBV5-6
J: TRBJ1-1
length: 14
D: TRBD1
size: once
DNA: TGTGCCAGCAGCTTGCAGGGGGCGCGAACTGAAGCTTTCTTT
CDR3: CASSLQGARTEAFF

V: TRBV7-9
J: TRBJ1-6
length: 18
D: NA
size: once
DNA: TGTGCCAGCAGCTTAGACGGGTGGGCTTCCTCCTATAATTCACCCCTCCACTTT
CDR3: CASSLDGWASSYNSPLHF

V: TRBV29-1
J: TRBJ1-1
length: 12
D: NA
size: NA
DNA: TGCAGCGTTAGGGTAGGGGGCACTGAAGCTTTCTTT
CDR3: CSVRVGGTEAFF

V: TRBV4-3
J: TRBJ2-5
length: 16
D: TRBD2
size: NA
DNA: TGCGCCAGCAGCCAAGATGGACTAGCGGGAGAAGAGACCCAGTACTTC
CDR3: CASSQDGLAGEETQYF

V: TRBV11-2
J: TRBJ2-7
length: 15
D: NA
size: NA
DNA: TGTGCCAGCAGCTTAGATCAGGGGAGGGCCTACGAGCAGTACTTC
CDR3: CASSLDQGRAYEQYF

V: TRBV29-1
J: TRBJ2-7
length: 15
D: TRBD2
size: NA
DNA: TGCAGCGTTATCGCTAGCGGGGCCTTATGGGTCGAGCAGTACTTC
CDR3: CSVIASGALWVEQYF

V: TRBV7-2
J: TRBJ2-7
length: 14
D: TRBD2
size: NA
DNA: TGTGCCAGCAGCTTAGGCGGGGGATCCCTAGAGCAGTACTTC
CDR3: CASSLGGGSLEQYF

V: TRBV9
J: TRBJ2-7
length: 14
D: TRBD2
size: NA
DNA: TGTGCCAGCAGCCCGGGACTATCGAGATACGAGCAGTACTTC
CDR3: CASSPGLSRYEQYF

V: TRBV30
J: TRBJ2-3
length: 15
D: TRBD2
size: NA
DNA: TGTGCCTGGGGGACTAGCGGGAGCTTCACAGATACGCAGTATTTT
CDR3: CAWGTSGSFTDTQYF

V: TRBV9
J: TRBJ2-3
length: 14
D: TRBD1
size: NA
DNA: TGTGCCAGCAGCACCCGACAGGGCTCAGATACGCAGTATTTT
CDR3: CASSTRQGSDTQYF

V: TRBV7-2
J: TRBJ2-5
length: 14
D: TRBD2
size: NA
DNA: TGTGCCAGCAGCGCAACTAGCGGAAAAGAGACCCAGTACTTC
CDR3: CASSATSGKETQYF

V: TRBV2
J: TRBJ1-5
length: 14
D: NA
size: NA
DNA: TGTGCCAGCAGTGGGCCAAATAGCAATCAGCCCCAGCATTTT
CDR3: CASSGPNSNQPQHF

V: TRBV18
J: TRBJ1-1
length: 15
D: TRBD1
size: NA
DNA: TGTGCCAGCTCACCGCTCCAGGGGGCGGACACTGAAGCTTTCTTT
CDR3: CASSPLQGADTEAFF

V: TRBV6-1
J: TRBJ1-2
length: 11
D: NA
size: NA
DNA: TGTGCCAGCAGTGAACGGAGGGGCTACACCTTC
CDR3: CASSERRGYTF

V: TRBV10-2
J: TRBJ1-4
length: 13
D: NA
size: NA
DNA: TGCGCCAGCAGTGAGGCCGTCCCTGAAAAACTGTTTTTT
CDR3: CASSEAVPEKLFF

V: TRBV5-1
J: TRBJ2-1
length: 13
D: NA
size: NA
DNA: TGCGCCAGCATGGGACTTCATTACAATGAGCAGTTCTTC
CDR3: CASMGLHYNEQFF

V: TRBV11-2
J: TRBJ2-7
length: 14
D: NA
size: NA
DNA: TGTGCCAGCAGCTTACGAAATGAGGGGTACGAGCAGTACTTC
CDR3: CASSLRNEGYEQYF

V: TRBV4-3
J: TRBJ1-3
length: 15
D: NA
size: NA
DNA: TGCGCCAGCAGCATCGACAGCAGCTCTGGAAACACCATATATTTT
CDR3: CASSIDSSSGNTIYF

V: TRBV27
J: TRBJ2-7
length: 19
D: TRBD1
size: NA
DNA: TGTGCCAGCAGTCTGGTAACAGGGGGCCGGACAGGAAGGGAGCTCGAGCAGTACTTC
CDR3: CASSLVTGGRTGRELEQYF

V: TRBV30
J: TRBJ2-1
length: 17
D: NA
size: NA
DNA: TGTGCCTGGAGGGAATCGTTCCCCGGACTGCCTTACAATGAGCAGTTCTTC
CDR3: CAWRESFPGLPYNEQFF

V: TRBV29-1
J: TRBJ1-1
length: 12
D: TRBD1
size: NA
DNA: TGCAGCGTTAGTAGGGGGCCCACTGAAGCTTTCTTT
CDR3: CSVSRGPTEAFF

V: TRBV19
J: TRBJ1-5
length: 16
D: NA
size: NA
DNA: TGTGCCAGTAGTAAGGCGTTCTGGAACCAGAATCAGCCCCAGCATTTT
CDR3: CASSKAFWNQNQPQHF

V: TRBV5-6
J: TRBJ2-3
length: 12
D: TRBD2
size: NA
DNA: TGTGCCAGCAGCTGGGCTAGCGGTACGCAGTATTTT
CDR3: CASSWASGTQYF

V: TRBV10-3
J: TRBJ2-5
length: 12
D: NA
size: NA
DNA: TGTGCCATCAGTGTAGGGGAAGAGACCCAGTACTTC
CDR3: CAISVGEETQYF

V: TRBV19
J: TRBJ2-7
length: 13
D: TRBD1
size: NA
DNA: TGTGCCAGTACCTCGGGACAGGCCAGCGAGCAGTACTTC
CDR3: CASTSGQASEQYF

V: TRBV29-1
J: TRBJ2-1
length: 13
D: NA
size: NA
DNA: TGCAGCGGGACCCACGATACCTCCCATGAGCAGTTCTTC
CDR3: CSGTHDTSHEQFF

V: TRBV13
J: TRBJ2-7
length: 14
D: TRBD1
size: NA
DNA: TGTGCCAGCAGCCCTCGGACAGGGTTCTACGAGCAGTACTTC
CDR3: CASSPRTGFYEQYF

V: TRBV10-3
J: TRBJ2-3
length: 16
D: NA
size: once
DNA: TGTGCCATCAGGGCAGGGAGTACCTCCTGGACAGATACGCAGTATTTT
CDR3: CAIRAGSTSWTDTQYF

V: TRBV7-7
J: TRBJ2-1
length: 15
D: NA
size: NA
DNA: TGTGCTAGCAGCCCCGGGTCGGGATTCTACAATGAGCAGTTCTTC
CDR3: CASSPGSGFYNEQFF

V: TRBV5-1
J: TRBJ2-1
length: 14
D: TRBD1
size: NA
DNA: TGCGCCAGCAGCTTCGGGACAGGGGGTAGGGAGCAGTTCTTC
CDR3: CASSFGTGGREQFF

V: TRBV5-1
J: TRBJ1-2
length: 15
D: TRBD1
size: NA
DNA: TGCGCCAGCAGCCCCTCGACAGGGAGTATCTATGGCTACACCTTC
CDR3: CASSPSTGSIYGYTF

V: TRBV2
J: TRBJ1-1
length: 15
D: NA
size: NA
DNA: TGTGCCAGCAGGCCTAGGATCTTGGAGAACACTGAAGCTTTCTTT
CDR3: CASRPRILENTEAFF

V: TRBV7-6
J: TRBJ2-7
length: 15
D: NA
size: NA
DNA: TGTGCCAGCAGCTTAGAGGCCCCGGGGAACTACGAGCAGTACTTC
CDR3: CASSLEAPGNYEQYF

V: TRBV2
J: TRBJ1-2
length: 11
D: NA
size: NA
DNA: TGTGCCAGCAGTGGAATATATGGCTACACCTTC
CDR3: CASSGIYGYTF

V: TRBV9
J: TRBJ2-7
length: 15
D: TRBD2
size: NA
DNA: TGTGCCAGCAGCGTAGATGGCGGGAGGGCCTACGAGCAGTACTTC
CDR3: CASSVDGGRAYEQYF

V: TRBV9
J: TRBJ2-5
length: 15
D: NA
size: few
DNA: TGTGCCAGCAGCGTAGTCGGTAGTCTCGCAGAGACCCAGTACTTC
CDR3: CASSVVGSLAETQYF

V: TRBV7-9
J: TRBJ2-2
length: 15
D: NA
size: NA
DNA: TGTGCCAGCAGCTCCAAAAACAGGGTTATCGGGGAGCTGTTTTTT
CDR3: CASSSKNRVIGELFF

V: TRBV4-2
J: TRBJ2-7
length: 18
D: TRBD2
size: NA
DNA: TGTGCCAGCAGCCAAGATCCGCCGGGAACGGGAGGACGCTACGAGCAGTACTTC
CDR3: CASSQDPPGTGGRYEQYF

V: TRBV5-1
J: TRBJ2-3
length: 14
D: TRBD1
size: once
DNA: TGCGCCAGCAGCTCTGGGACAGGGGAAGATACGCAGTATTTT
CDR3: CASSSGTGEDTQYF

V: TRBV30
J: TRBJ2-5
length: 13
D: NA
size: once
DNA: TGTGCCTGGAGTTGGACCGATCAAGAGACCCAGTACTTC
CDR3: CAWSWTDQETQYF

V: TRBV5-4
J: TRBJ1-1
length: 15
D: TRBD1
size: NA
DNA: TGTGCCAGCAGCGGCCACAGGGGGCCGAACACTGAAGCTTTCTTT
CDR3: CASSGHRGPNTEAFF

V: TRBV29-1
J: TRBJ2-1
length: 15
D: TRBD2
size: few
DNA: TGCAGCGCCGCAAGCGGGGCGGGAGGGTTCGATGAGCAGTTCTTC
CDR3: CSAASGAGGFDEQFF

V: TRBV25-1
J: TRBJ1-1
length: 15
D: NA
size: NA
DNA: TGTGCCAGCAGTGAATATGGGGTGGCGAACACTGAAGCTTTCTTT
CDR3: CASSEYGVANTEAFF

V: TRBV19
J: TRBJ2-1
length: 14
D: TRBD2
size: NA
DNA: TGTGCCAGTAGTAGCGGGGGTGTCTACAATGAGCAGTTCTTC
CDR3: CASSSGGVYNEQFF

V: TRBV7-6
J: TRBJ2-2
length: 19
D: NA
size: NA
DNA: TGTGCCAGCAGCCGTTACGGGGTCTACAAAACCGCGAACACCGGGGAGCTGTTTTTT
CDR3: CASSRYGVYKTANTGELFF

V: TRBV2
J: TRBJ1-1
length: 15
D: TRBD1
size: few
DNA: TGTGCCAGCAAACGGACAGGGACTATGAACACTGAAGCTTTCTTT
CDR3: CASKRTGTMNTEAFF

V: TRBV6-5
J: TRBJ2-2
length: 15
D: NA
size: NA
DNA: TGTGCCAGCAGTCCCGGGACTCTCAAGACCGGGGAGCTGTTTTTT
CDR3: CASSPGTLKTGELFF

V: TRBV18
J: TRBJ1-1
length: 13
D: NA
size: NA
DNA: TGTGCCAGCTCACCAGGTTTGAACACTGAAGCTTTCTTT
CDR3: CASSPGLNTEAFF